This paragraph covers one T cell receptor beta chain sequence. Its cognate antigen is unknown. The length of the CDR3 is 13 residues. Trimming shortened V by 0 bases and J by 3 bases, and 6 bases separated the two germline ends. Germline CDR1 reads SGDLS; CDR2 reads YYNGEE. Primers included in the PCR were 60 Vbeta and 13 Jbeta primers. The protocol was immunoSEQ multiplex PCR, while the TCRdb copy is restricted to in-frame clones and leaves out a portion. The sample yields some 110,000 clones, 55% to 70% seen once. The data originate from a study of cytomegalovirus exposure and HLA in healthy donors. The study, taken as a whole, reports: Presence/absence results assume similar sequencing depth per donor, which may not hold. In a later analysis, a missense DCLRE1C variant was linked to TCR beta V- and J-gene trimming.

Sequencing input: PBMCs. This chain uses TRBV9 with TRBJ2-5; maybe TRBD2 (6 bases). This receptor was obtained from a woman in her twenties or thirties in good health and CMV-seronegative. The CDR3 sequence is CASSVGLEETQYF. CDR3 DNA: TGTGCCAGCAGCGTAGGACTAGAAGAGACCCAGTACTTC.